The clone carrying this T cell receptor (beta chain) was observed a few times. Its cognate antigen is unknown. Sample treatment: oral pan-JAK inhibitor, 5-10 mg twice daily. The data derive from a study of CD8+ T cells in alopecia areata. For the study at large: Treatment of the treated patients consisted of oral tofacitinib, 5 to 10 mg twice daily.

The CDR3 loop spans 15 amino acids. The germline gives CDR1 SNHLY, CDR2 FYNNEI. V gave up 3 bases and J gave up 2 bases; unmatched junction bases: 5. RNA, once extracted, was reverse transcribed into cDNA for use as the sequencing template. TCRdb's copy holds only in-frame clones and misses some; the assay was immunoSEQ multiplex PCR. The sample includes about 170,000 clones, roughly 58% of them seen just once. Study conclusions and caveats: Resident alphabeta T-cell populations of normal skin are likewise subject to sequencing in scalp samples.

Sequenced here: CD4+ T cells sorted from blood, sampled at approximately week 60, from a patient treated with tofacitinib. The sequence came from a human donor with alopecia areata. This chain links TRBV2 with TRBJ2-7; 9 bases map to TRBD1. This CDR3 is CASSEGTGLAYEQYF. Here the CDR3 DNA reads TGTGCCAGCAGTGAGGGGACAGGGCTAGCCTACGAGCAGTACTTC.